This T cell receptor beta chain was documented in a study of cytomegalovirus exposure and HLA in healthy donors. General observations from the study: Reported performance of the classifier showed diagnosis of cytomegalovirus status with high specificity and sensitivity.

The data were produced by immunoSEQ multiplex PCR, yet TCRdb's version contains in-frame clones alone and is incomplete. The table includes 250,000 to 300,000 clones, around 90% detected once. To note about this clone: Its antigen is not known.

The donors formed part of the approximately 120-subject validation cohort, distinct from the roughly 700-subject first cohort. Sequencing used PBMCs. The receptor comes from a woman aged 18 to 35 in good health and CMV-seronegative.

This CDR3 reads CASSRADESSDTQYF. The CDR3 DNA sequence: TGTGCCAGTAGTCGAGCCGATGAGTCGAGTGATACGCAGTATTTT. V gene TRBV19 combines with J gene TRBJ2-3; no reliable D call. Per the germline V gene, CDR1 is LNHDA and CDR2 is SQIVND (reference sequence). V was pared by 5 bases and J by 6 bases, with 18 bases between. The CDR3 is 15 residues long.